The present T cell receptor (beta chain) was sequenced within a study of blood T cell repertoires in COVID-19. Study-level information: T cells, B-cell-depleted T cells, or PBMCs supplied cDNA or gDNA.

Adults between roughly 18 and 95 years of age took part from more than 20 US areas. Participants reported their clinical history, and cohort assignment relied on those reports. As handled by the study authors: Cell counts per sample came from amplifying reference gene primers. Libraries were prepared by immunoSEQ multiplex PCR; TCRdb keeps only in-frame clonotypes and omits some of them. V and J calls and clone size come straight from that table; D and trimming were deduced from the DNA. The profile shows around 130,000 clones, less than 90% of them singletons. The receptor was derived from a woman aged 25-40 years who had recovered from COVID-19. Sample: PBMCs or T cells enriched from blood (not recorded which).

CDR3: CASSTQGAGGANVLTF. In nucleotides, the CDR3 is TGTGCCAGCAGCACCCAGGGGGCTGGTGGGGCCAACGTCCTGACTTTC. The rearrangement joins TRBV7-3 to TRBJ2-6; 8 positions match TRBD1. The CDR3 length is 16 residues. Trimming cost V 5 bases and J 3 bases; bases outside gene matches: 6. Per the germline V gene, CDR1 is SGHTA and CDR2 is FQGTGA. Combining the CDR3 with reference TRBV7-3 and TRBJ2-6 gives the whole variable domain GAGVSQTPSNKVTEKGKYVELRCDPISGHTALYWYRQSLGQGPEFLIYFQGTGAADDSGLPNDRFFAVRPEGSVSTLKIQRTERGDSAVYLCASSTQGAGGANVLTFGAGSRLTVL.